One sample yielded the 7 T cell receptor beta chains listed below, sequenced in a study of T-cell reconstitution after alpha-beta-depleted transplantation in children. Unique molecular identifiers were used to barcode this TCRbeta library. MiXCR was run by TCRdb on the PCR reads, yielding one entry per CDR3 protein. Among more than 120,000 distinct CDR3 sequences listed, around 8.8% were seen once. The source material was PBMCs, mostly from graft donor cells, sampled 180 days after TCRalphabeta/CD19-depleted stem cell transplant. These receptors were obtained from a female patient aged 2 to 10 who had a stem cell transplant for congenital amegakaryocytic thrombocytopenia, so the T cells may come from the graft donor.

This clonotype has at least ten counts. V and J are TRBV10-3 and TRBJ2-1, with a tentative D call TRBD2 (6 bases). The CDR3 is 15 amino acids. The V and J ends lost 0 bases and 9 bases respectively, with 15 bases between them. Germline V gene lookup returns CDR1 ENHRY and CDR2 SYGVKD. The CDR3 protein is CAISESDAGISEQFF. The CDR3 nucleotides are TGTGCCATCAGTGAGTCGGACGCGGGAATCAGTGAGCAGTTCTTC.

The chain recombines TRBV2 with TRBJ1-2, with 7 bases lining up with TRBD1. Unmatched junction bases numbered 3, after V lost 8 bases and J lost 6 bases. CDR1 SNHLY and CDR2 FYNNEI come from the germline V gene. CDR3 size: 11 residues. The CDR3 DNA sequence: TGTGCCAGCGAACAGGGGAATGGCTACACCTTC. This codes for CASEQGNGYTF.

This clonotype has more than one count but fewer than ten. This chain links TRBV12-5 with TRBJ2-3, with 9 bases aligning to TRBD1. Germline lookup yields CDR1 LGHNT and CDR2 FRNRAP. With 1 base clipped from V and 3 bases from J, the junction kept 5 bases outside the gene matches. The CDR3 is 16 residues long. This chain's CDR3 is CASGLGDRVWTDTQYF. The CDR3 DNA sequence: TGTGCTAGTGGTTTGGGGGACAGGGTATGGACAGATACGCAGTATTTT.

This clonotype was found a few times. The chain joins TRBV7-8 to TRBJ2-1; TRBD1 matches at 10 bases. This CDR3 spans 17 amino acids. Germline V gives CDR1 SGHVS, CDR2 FQNEAQ. V was pared by 5 bases and J by 7 bases, with 14 bases of the junction left unmatched. The CDR3 sequence is CASSPPLRDRGSNEQFF. The CDR3 nucleotides read TGTGCCAGCAGCCCCCCGCTCCGGGACAGGGGAAGTAATGAGCAGTTCTTC.

This clonotype was detected ten times or more. The chain uses TRBV6-1 and TRBJ2-5; tentative D call: TRBD1 (5 bases). CDR1 is MNHNS and CDR2 is SASEGT in the germline V gene. Trimming shortened V by 6 bases and J by 5 bases, and 16 bases separated the two germline ends. The CDR3 is 14 residues long. CDR3 nucleotides: TGTGCCAGCAGCCATCGCTCAGGGCACGAGACCCAGTACTTC. Translated, it gives CASSHRSGHETQYF.

In this sample, this clonotype turned up many times. The V call is TRBV28, the J call TRBJ1-2, with D unresolved. The CDR3 spans 14 residues. V gave up 3 bases and J gave up 4 bases, with 12 bases separating them. The germline V gene encodes CDR1 MDHEN and CDR2 SYDVKM. In nucleotides, the CDR3 is TGTGCCAGCAGTTTGAGGAGCCGTCTCTATGGCTACACCTTC. It specifies CASSLRSRLYGYTF.

This clonotype showed up just a few times. The DNA for the CDR3 is TGTGCCTCAGGGCAGGGGAAGGATTTGAAGCAGTTCTTC. It encodes CASGQGKDLKQFF. The V and J genes are TRBV30 and TRBJ2-1, with a weak D call TRBD1 (6 bases). V was pared by 7 bases and J by 11 bases, with 21 bases between. Per the germline V gene, CDR1 is GTSNPN and CDR2 is SVGIG (reference sequence). The CDR3 is made up of 13 amino acids. Supplemented by reference TRBV30 and TRBJ2-1, the full variable domain reads SQTIHQWPATLVQPVGSPLSLECTVEGTSNPNLYWYRQAAGRGLQLLFYSVGIGQISSEVPQNLSASRPQDRQFILSSKKLLLSDSGFYLCASGQGKDLKQFFGPGTRLTVL.